This TCR beta chain stems from a study of shared clonotypes between healthy human individuals. Study-level background: Ranging from 18 to 49 in age, donors were a couple of women and a few men.

A deep-level run was used for the assay. The assay was immunoSEQ multiplex PCR, and TCRdb's table has in-frame clones only and misses some. The sample has over 1.4 million clones; approximately 97% are singletons. With 3 bases clipped from V and 0 bases from J, the junction kept 9 bases outside the gene matches. Germline V gene lookup returns CDR1 SGHRS and CDR2 YFSETQ. CDR3 length: 17 amino acids. Division of CD4+ cells produced a CD45RA+ naive subset and a CD45RA-negative memory subset. The table lists this clone with a count of one. Sequenced: naive CD4+ T cells sorted from blood. The subset here: CD45RA+ positively selected. The chain recombines TRBV5-1 with TRBJ2-5; the match to TRBD2 covers 9 bases. The origin of this receptor is a man younger than 40 in good health. CDR3 amino acids: CASSSGLAKMYQETQYF. CDR3 nucleotides: TGCGCCAGCAGCTCGGGACTAGCCAAGATGTACCAAGAGACCCAGTACTTC. Drawing the rest from reference TRBV5-1 and TRBJ2-5, the complete variable domain is KAGVTQTPRYLIKTRGQQVTLSCSPISGHRSVSWYQQTPGQGLQFLFEYFSETQRNKGNFPGRFSGRQFSNSRSEMNVSTLELGDSALYLCASSSGLAKMYQETQYFGPGTRLLVL.